This T cell receptor beta chain was found in a study of CD8 T cells in Susac syndrome. 0.5 to 1 ug RNA was reverse transcribed with random hexamers. Amplification of TCR beta CDR3 by immunoSEQ multiplex PCR spanned 54 Vbeta and 13 Jbeta. TCRdb reanalysed the immunoSEQ multiplex PCR reads using MiXCR and keeps one entry per CDR3 protein. The sample has more than 55,000 distinct CDR3 sequences, over 95% seen once; the top ten hold approximately 0.11%. Germline values: CDR1 LGHNA, CDR2 YSLEER. This CDR3 comprises 19 residues. The V end was cut by 0 bases, the J end by 0 bases, with 19 bases between. This clonotype was seen just once. Blood CD8+ and CD4+ T cells underwent high-throughput TCR beta sequencing. Isolation of CD8+ and CD4+ T cells was performed negatively, whereas enrichment of TEMRA cells was done by FACS.

This sequence was found in a human donor with multiple sclerosis. The sequenced sample was CD4+ T cells from PBMCs. The chain joins TRBV4-3 to TRBJ2-3; D might be TRBD2 (7 bases). This chain's CDR3 is CASSQELGGAHTSTDTQYF. CDR3 DNA: TGCGCCAGCAGCCAAGAGCTGGGGGGGGCACACACTAGCACAGATACGCAGTATTTT.